This TCR beta chain was recorded in a study of CD8 T cells in ankylosing spondylitis. Overall study findings and caveats: The study looked at matched synovial fluid samples from ankylosing spondylitis patients. Disease-linked clones were reported to be significantly enriched there. In synovial fluid and blood from reactive arthritis, some motif variants were previously reported.

The CDR3 length is 17 residues. The J segment lost 3 bases and the V segment lost 0 bases, leaving 5 bases of the junction unmatched. In germline, CDR1 is DFQATT, CDR2 SNEGSKA (reference sequence). One entry per CDR3 protein results from TCRdb running MiXCR on the 5' RACE reads. The repertoire holds 200,000 to 300,000 distinct CDR3 sequences, with more than 20% as singletons. Concerning this clonotype itself: Its antigen remains unknown.

The V call is TRBV20-1, the J call TRBJ2-1; 13 bases line up with TRBD2. The sequence derives from a male donor with ankylosing spondylitis or in good health (not recorded which). The source material was blood, either unsorted or a sorted T cell fraction (not recorded which). Here the CDR3 DNA reads TGCAGTGCTAGAGATCCCCGACTAGCGGGGGGCTACAATGAGCAGTTCTTC. This translates into CSARDPRLAGGYNEQFF.